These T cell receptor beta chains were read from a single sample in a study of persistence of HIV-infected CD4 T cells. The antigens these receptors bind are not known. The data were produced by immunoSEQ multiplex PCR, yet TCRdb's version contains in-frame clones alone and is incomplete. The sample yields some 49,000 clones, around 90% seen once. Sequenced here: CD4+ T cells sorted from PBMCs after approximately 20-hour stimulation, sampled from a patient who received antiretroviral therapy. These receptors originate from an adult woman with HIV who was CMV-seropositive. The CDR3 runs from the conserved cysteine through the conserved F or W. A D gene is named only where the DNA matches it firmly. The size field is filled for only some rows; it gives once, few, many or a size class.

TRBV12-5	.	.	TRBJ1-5	TGTGCTAGTGGTTTGGTATCCACCAATAGCAATCAGCCCCAGCATTTT	CASGLVSTNSNQPQHF
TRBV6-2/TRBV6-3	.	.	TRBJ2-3	TGTGCCAGCAGCCAAATCACAGGGAGCACAGATACGCAGTATTTT	CASSQITGSTDTQYF
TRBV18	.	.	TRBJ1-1	TGTGCCAGCTCACCACTTCTGGGGGCGGGAACTGAAGCTTTCTTT	CASSPLLGAGTEAFF
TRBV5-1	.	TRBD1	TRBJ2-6	TGCGCCAGCACCATCGGGACAGGCTCCTCTGGGGCCAACGTCCTGACTTTC	CASTIGTGSSGANVLTF
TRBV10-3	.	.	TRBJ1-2	TGTGCCATCAGTGAGAGGCCGGCCAATGGCTACACCTTC	CAISERPANGYTF
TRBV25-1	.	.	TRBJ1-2	TGTGCCAGCAGTGTTCCCAACTATGGCTACACCTTC	CASSVPNYGYTF
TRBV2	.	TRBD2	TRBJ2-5	TGTGCCAGCAGTGAGGAGACGGGACTAGCGGGAGAGACCCAGTACTTC	CASSEETGLAGETQYF
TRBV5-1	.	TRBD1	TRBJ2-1	TGCGCCAGCAGCTTAACAGGGGATAGTGAGCAGTTCTTC	CASSLTGDSEQFF
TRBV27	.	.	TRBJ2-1	TGTGCCAGCAGTCCGTGGACTGTCTCAAAGGGTGAGCAGTTCTTC	CASSPWTVSKGEQFF
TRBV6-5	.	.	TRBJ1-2	TGTGCCAGCAAACGAGCTAACTATGGCTACACCTTC	CASKRANYGYTF
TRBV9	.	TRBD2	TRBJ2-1	TGTGCCAGCAGCGTAGGAGGGACTAGTTTTGTCTCCTACAATGAGCAGTTCTTC	CASSVGGTSFVSYNEQFF
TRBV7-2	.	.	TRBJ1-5	TGTGCCAGCAGCTTAGGTTGGGCGGACAATCAGCCCCAGCATTTT	CASSLGWADNQPQHF
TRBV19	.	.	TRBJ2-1	TGTGCCAGTAGTACCCTTCGTGCCTACAATGAGCAGTTCTTC	CASSTLRAYNEQFF
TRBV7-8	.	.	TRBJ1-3	TGTGCCAGCAGCATCCGGACGACTGGAAACACCATATATTTT	CASSIRTTGNTIYF
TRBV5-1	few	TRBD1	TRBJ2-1	TGCGCCAGCAGCCGGGACAGCGACTACAATGAGCAGTTCTTC	CASSRDSDYNEQFF
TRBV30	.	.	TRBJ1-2	TGTGCCTGGAGCCCTCCGGTGGGAAATGGCTACACCTTC	CAWSPPVGNGYTF
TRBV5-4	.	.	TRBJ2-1	TGTGCCAGCAGCTTGGAGGCAGCGATCTACAATGAGCAGTTCTTC	CASSLEAAIYNEQFF
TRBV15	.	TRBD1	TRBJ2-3	TGTGCCACCAGCAGACCCGGACAGGGAGGTGATACGCAGTATTTT	CATSRPGQGGDTQYF
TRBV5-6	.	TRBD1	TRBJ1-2	TGTGCCAGCAGCTCTTCAGGGGGTGTCTATGGCTACACCTTC	CASSSSGGVYGYTF
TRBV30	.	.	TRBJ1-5	TGTGCCTGGAGGGACAGTACCTCTTATAGCAATCAGCCCCAGCATTTT	CAWRDSTSYSNQPQHF
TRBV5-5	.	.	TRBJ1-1	TGTGCCAGCAGCGGAGGCCGACAGGACACTGAAGCTTTCTTT	CASSGGRQDTEAFF
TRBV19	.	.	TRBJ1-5	TGTGCCAGTAGGGTTGGGCACACAGGGAGGGGTCAGCCCCAGCATTTT	CASRVGHTGRGQPQHF
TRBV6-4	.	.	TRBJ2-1	TGTGCCAGCTTGAGGGGCGTGGACAATGAGCAGTTCTTC	CASLRGVDNEQFF
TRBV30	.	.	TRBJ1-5	TGTGCCTGGAGTGTCATAGGGGGAAAAACCTTTTTT	CAWSVIGGKTFF
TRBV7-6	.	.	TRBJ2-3	TGTGCCAGCAGCCGAGGGCGGGACGGGAGAGTGGTAGATACGCAGTATTTT	CASSRGRDGRVVDTQYF
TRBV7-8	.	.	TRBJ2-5	TGTGCCAGCAGCCTAGGAGTGTTTAGGACCCAGTACTTC	CASSLGVFRTQYF
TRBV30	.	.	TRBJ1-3	TGTGCCTGGAGTGTGAGCCCTGGAAACACCATATATTTT	CAWSVSPGNTIYF
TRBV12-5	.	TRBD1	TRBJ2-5	TGTGCTAGTGGTTCGGACAGGGGGGAGACCCAGTACTTC	CASGSDRGETQYF
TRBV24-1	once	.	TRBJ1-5	TGTGCCACCAGTGAGGCGCAGGGCAGCAATCAGCCCCAGCATTTT	CATSEAQGSNQPQHF
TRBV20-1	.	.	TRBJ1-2	TGCAGACCTTGGCGAGACTATGGCTACACCTTC	CRPWRDYGYTF
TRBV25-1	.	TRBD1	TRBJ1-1	TGTGCCACCCCCGGGACAGGGAAAACTGAAGCTTTCTTT	CATPGTGKTEAFF
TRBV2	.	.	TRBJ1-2	TGTGCCAGCAGTGAAGCGCTGGGCGGCTACACCTTC	CASSEALGGYTF
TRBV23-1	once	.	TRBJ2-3	TGCGCCAGCAAGGCCCTCAGCGGGGACACATCTAGCACAGATACGCAGTATTTT	CASKALSGDTSSTDTQYF
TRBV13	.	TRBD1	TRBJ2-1	TGTGCCACCACTTACCGGGACAGACCCTACAATGAGCAGTTCTTC	CATTYRDRPYNEQFF
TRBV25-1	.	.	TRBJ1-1	TGTGCCAGCAGTGGACAGAATCAAAATGAAGCTTTCTTT	CASSGQNQNEAFF
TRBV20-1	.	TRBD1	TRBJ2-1	TGCAGTGCTAGTTTTGTGCGGACAGGGCGCAACAATGAGCAGTTCTTC	CSASFVRTGRNNEQFF
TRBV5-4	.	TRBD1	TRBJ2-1	TGTGCCAGCAGCGGAGGGGGGACAGGGGAATTCAGTGAGCAGTTCTTC	CASSGGGTGEFSEQFF
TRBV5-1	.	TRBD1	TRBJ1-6	TGCGCCAGCAGCGGCGGTCCGGGACAGGGGGCTTTTACACCCCTCCACTTT	CASSGGPGQGAFTPLHF
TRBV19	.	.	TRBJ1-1	TGTGCCAGTAGAGAGGCTTTGGGAGGGATCGCTGAAGCTTTCTTT	CASREALGGIAEAFF